This entry lists 29 T cell receptor beta chains sequenced from one sample in a study of a mutant IDH1 vaccine in newly diagnosed glioma. Libraries were prepared by immunoSEQ multiplex PCR; TCRdb keeps only in-frame clonotypes and omits some of them. The data hold about 20,000 clones, with about 85% observed a single time. Stated time point: baseline, week 1 (first vaccination visit). Noted treatment: pre-vaccination baseline after standard-of-care therapy. The source material was PBMCs, sampled from a glioma patient treated with radiotherapy, temozolomide or both. Source of these receptors: a man in his forties or fifties with glioma.

This clone was counted only a few times. The V gene is TRBV10-3, the J gene TRBJ1-2; 12 bases align to TRBD1. Germline V gene lookup returns CDR1 ENHRY and CDR2 SYGVKD. Trimming at V came to 5 bases and at J to 6 bases, leaving 7 bases not matched to a gene. CDR3 length: 15 amino acids. The CDR3 loop is CAISPGQGANDGYTF. As DNA, the CDR3 is TGTGCCATCAGTCCGGGACAGGGGGCAAACGATGGCTACACCTTC.

The rearrangement links TRBV28 to TRBJ1-2, with TRBD1 matching 7 bases. Looked up from germline, CDR1 is MDHEN and CDR2 is SYDVKM. The V segment lost 6 bases and the J segment 5 bases; nucleotides outside the gene matches: 12. This CDR3 comprises 15 residues. CDR3 sequence (DNA): TGTGCCAGCAGGGCCTCGGGGACAGTCCTTTATGGCTACACCTTC. It yields the protein CASRASGTVLYGYTF.

The chain recombines TRBV5-1 with TRBJ1-1, with 7 positions matching TRBD1. The germline V gene has CDR1 SGHRS and CDR2 YFSETQ. This CDR3 region has 16 residues. Trimming took 0 bases from V and 0 from J; bases not matched to a gene: 5. CDR3 in DNA: TGCGCCAGCAGCTTGGAGGACAGGCGGTTGAACACTGAAGCTTTCTTT. Protein: CASSLEDRRLNTEAFF. The full variable domain, in which reference TRBV5-1 and TRBJ1-1 provide the parts outside the CDR3, is KAGVTQTPRYLIKTRGQQVTLSCSPISGHRSVSWYQQTPGQGLQFLFEYFSETQRNKGNFPGRFSGRQFSNSRSEMNVSTLELGDSALYLCASSLEDRRLNTEAFFGQGTRLTVV.

The V gene is TRBV30, the J gene TRBJ2-3; D is possibly TRBD2 (5 bases). Germline V CDR1 and CDR2: GTSNPN, SVGIG (reference sequence). The ends were cut back, 1 base at V and 14 bases at J, with 16 bases in the middle. The CDR3 spans 12 residues. CDR3 sequence: CAWSGTDLGRYF. The DNA of the CDR3 is TGTGCCTGGAGTGGCACGGACCTGGGGAGGTATTTT.

The chain couples TRBV6-5 to TRBJ1-1, with no clear D. V gave up 7 bases and J gave up 5 bases, with 5 bases separating them. Germline V lookup: CDR1 MNHEY, CDR2 SVGAGI. This CDR3 is 10 amino acids long. Here the CDR3 DNA reads TGTGCCAGCATAGGGACTGAAGCTTTCTTT. Protein product: CASIGTEAFF.

The CDR3 coding sequence is TGTGCCAGCAGTGACCGTGAGGTCAGAAGCTATGAAAAACTGTTTTTT. As protein: CASSDREVRSYEKLFF. This chain connects TRBV25-1 to TRBJ1-4; D unresolved. Per the germline V gene, CDR1 is MGHDK and CDR2 is SYGVNS. V lost 3 bases and J 6 bases, leaving 17 bases between the germline ends. The CDR3 is 16 amino acids. Full variable domain (outside the CDR3, taken from reference TRBV25-1 and TRBJ1-4): EADIYQTPRYLVIGTGKKITLECSQTMGHDKMYWYQQDPGMELHLIHYSYGVNSTEKGDLSSESTVSRIRTEHFPLTLESARPSHTSQYLCASSDREVRSYEKLFFGSGTQLSVL.

A few counts support this clone. This rearrangement joins TRBV20-1 to TRBJ2-7; no firm D call. V shed 0 bases and J shed 4 bases, with 4 bases lying between them. Germline V lookup: CDR1 DFQATT, CDR2 SNEGSKA (reference sequence). The CDR3 spans 11 residues. The CDR3 region is CSARDLYEQYV. The CDR3, as DNA: TGCAGTGCTAGAGATCTTTACGAGCAGTACGTC.

The CDR3 here is CASSLGSTEAFF. CDR3 bases: TGCGCCAGCAGCTTGGGGAGCACTGAAGCTTTCTTT. This chain joins TRBV5-1 and TRBJ1-1, with D uncertain. CDR3 length equals 12 residues. Germline CDR1 SGHRS, CDR2 YFSETQ. Trimming removed 0 bases at V and 4 bases at J, with 4 bases between.

The chain couples TRBV5-1 to TRBJ2-3, with a possible D match to TRBD2 (6 bases). This CDR3 comprises 16 residues. The V end was cut by 4 bases, the J end by 3 bases, with 18 bases between. Looked up from germline, CDR1 is SGHRS and CDR2 is YFSETQ. The CDR3 is CASSRGTGDRTDTQYF. Here the CDR3 DNA reads TGCGCCAGCAGCCGCGGGACGGGGGATAGGACAGATACGCAGTATTTT.

V usage is TRBV4-3 and J usage is TRBJ2-7, with TRBD2 identical over 9 bases. Germline CDR1 and CDR2: LGHNA and YSLEER. The CDR3 has 17 amino acids. The trim removed 0 bases at V and 1 base at J, leaving 7 bases unmatched. The CDR3 loop reads CASSQDRPSGTSYEQYF. CDR3 DNA sequence: TGCGCCAGCAGCCAAGATCGGCCTAGCGGGACTTCCTACGAGCAGTACTTC.

The chain combines TRBV11-2 with TRBJ1-5, with 7 bases identical to TRBD1. Germline-derived CDR1 and CDR2 are SGHAT and FQNNGV. There are 15 residues in the CDR3. The J segment lost 5 bases and the V segment lost 1 base, leaving 5 bases of the junction unmatched. CDR3 amino acids: CASSLGQGPYQPQHF. The CDR3, as DNA: TGTGCCAGCAGCTTAGGACAGGGTCCCTATCAGCCCCAGCATTTT.

The rearrangement joins TRBV5-4 to TRBJ1-1, with D perhaps TRBD1 (5 bases). V lost 5 bases and J 5 bases, leaving 16 bases between the germline ends. This CDR3 comprises 14 residues. The germline CDR1 and CDR2 sequences are SGHNT and YYREEE (reference sequence). This CDR3 reads CASRGGGEGTEAFF. CDR3 bases: TGTGCCAGCAGGGGCGGGGGAGAGGGAACTGAAGCTTTCTTT.

This clone was counted a few times. The chain recombines TRBV7-3 with TRBJ2-7; D gene unclear. The CDR3 loop spans 13 amino acids. Per the germline V gene, CDR1 is SGHTA and CDR2 is FQGTGA. V lost 5 bases and J lost 7, with 15 bases in between. This chain's CDR3 is CASSATWVWEQYF. The DNA for the CDR3 is TGTGCCAGCAGCGCCACGTGGGTATGGGAGCAGTACTTC.

The rearrangement joins TRBV5-1 to TRBJ1-2; D might be TRBD1 (5 bases). Between the trimmed V and J ends, which lost 0 bases and 8 bases, there was a span of 14 bases. This CDR3 contains 14 residues. Germline loops: CDR1 SGHRS, CDR2 YFSETQ. CDR3 sequence (DNA): TGCGCCAGCAGCTTGGACAGGCCCAAGGAGGGCTACACCTTC. It translates to CASSLDRPKEGYTF.

V gene TRBV4-1 combines with J gene TRBJ1-5; D is perhaps TRBD1 (6 bases). The CDR3 is 19 amino acids. Trimming shortened V by 2 bases and J by 0 bases, and 20 bases separated the two germline ends. CDR1 and CDR2 (germline): MGHRA, YSYEKL. This CDR3 reads CASSQYRVDGQLSNQPQHF. In DNA, the CDR3 is TGCGCCAGCAGCCAATACAGAGTGGATGGACAGCTTAGCAATCAGCCCCAGCATTTT.

The CDR3 region is CASRYSDGQNTEAFF. Written as DNA, the CDR3 is TGTGCCAGTCGCTATTCCGATGGACAGAACACTGAAGCTTTCTTT. The chain carries TRBV7-9 and TRBJ1-1, with a possible D match to TRBD1 (5 bases). The CDR3 consists of 15 residues. The V end lost 9 bases, the J end lost 1 base, and 18 bases lay between the germline ends. In germline, CDR1 is SEHNR, CDR2 FQNEAQ (reference sequence).

The CDR3 is CASSDWDPESTDTQYF. The CDR3 DNA sequence: TGTGCCAGCAGTGATTGGGACCCTGAGAGCACAGATACGCAGTATTTT. V is TRBV6-4 and J is TRBJ2-3; D could derive from TRBD1 or TRBD2 (5 bases each). V was trimmed by 3 bases and J by 0 bases, leaving 13 bases between them. This CDR3 has 16 residues. Per the germline V gene, CDR1 is MRHNA and CDR2 is SNTAGT.

The chain recombines TRBV27 with TRBJ1-2; the match to TRBD1 covers 7 bases. The V gene's germline CDR1 is MNHEY and CDR2 SMNVEV (reference sequence). The CDR3 totals 13 residues. V lost 6 bases to trimming and J lost 2 bases; unmatched junction nucleotides: 3. This CDR3 reads CASRDRINYGYTF. The CDR3 nucleotides are TGTGCCAGCAGGGACAGGATAAACTATGGCTACACCTTC.

This chain links TRBV29-1 with TRBJ1-2, with unresolved D. Germline V gene data show CDR1 as SQVTM and CDR2 as ANQGSEA. The CDR3 is 15 amino acids. V dropped 4 bases and J dropped 0 bases, with 15 bases sitting between them. The CDR3 region has the DNA TGCAGCGTTGGGAGTGCGGGCGCTGCTAACTATGGCTACACCTTC. Residues: CSVGSAGAANYGYTF.

The CDR3 here is CASSFTGGVNNSPLHF. The CDR3 coding sequence is TGTGCCAGCAGCTTTACGGGGGGCGTCAATAATTCACCCCTCCACTTT. V gene TRBV7-2 combines with J gene TRBJ1-6, with TRBD1 as a possible D gene (6 bases). The CDR3 runs to 16 residues. V gave up 3 bases and J gave up 5 bases, with 14 bases separating them. Germline CDR1 and CDR2: SGHTA and FQGNSA.

This clone showed up just a few times. V and J are TRBV10-3 and TRBJ2-3; possible D gene TRBD1, 5 bases. Per the germline V gene, CDR1 is ENHRY and CDR2 is SYGVKD. V lost 0 bases, J lost 0 bases, and 7 bases lay in between. CDR3 length equals 15 residues. CDR3 DNA sequence: TGTGCCATCAGTGAGTCTCAGGGTAGCACAGATACGCAGTATTTT. Protein product: CAISESQGSTDTQYF.

CDR3 in DNA: TGTGCCAGTAGTCTAACTCCGGCTGACAGGGTCGGAAACACCATATATTTT. Encoded protein: CASSLTPADRVGNTIYF. The genes are TRBV19 and TRBJ1-3; the match to TRBD1 covers 7 bases. This CDR3 contains 17 residues. Germline CDR1 and CDR2: LNHDA and SQIVND (reference sequence). The ends lost 5 bases at V and 4 bases at J; junction bases unmatched: 14.

This chain joins TRBV6-6 and TRBJ1-2, with 8 bases identical to TRBD1. The length of the CDR3 is 14 residues. CDR1 MNHNY and CDR2 SVGAGI come from the germline V gene (reference sequence). J was trimmed by 3 bases and V by 6 bases; bases with no gene match: 6. Here the CDR3 reads CASSSSTGDYGYTF. The CDR3, as DNA: TGTGCCAGCAGCTCCTCGACAGGGGACTATGGCTACACCTTC.

The rearrangement links TRBV6-1 to TRBJ2-1; D not certain. The CDR3 runs to 13 residues. Germline values: CDR1 MNHNS, CDR2 SASEGT. V was pared by 5 bases and J by 4 bases, with 9 bases between. The CDR3 is CASSLGQYNEQFF. The CDR3 DNA reads TGTGCCAGCAGTCTAGGGCAATACAATGAGCAGTTCTTC.

This CDR3 reads CASGRGPRSPLHF. DNA of the CDR3: TGTGCCAGCGGCAGGGGGCCGCGATCACCCCTCCACTTT. The chain is built from TRBV2 and TRBJ1-6; 8 bases map to TRBD1. The trim removed 8 bases at V and 10 bases at J, leaving 7 bases unmatched. The CDR3 sequence is 13 residues long. CDR1 is SNHLY, CDR2 FYNNEI, per germline.

V is TRBV29-1 and J is TRBJ2-5; 7 bases are a match to TRBD2. V was clipped by 5 bases and J by 4 bases; unmatched bases: 13. The germline CDR1 and CDR2 sequences are SQVTM and ANQGSEA. This CDR3 spans 15 amino acids. The CDR3 sequence: CSVRMGGRERETQYF. The CDR3 DNA sequence: TGCAGCGTTCGGATGGGCGGGCGGGAGAGAGAGACCCAGTACTTC.

The chain couples TRBV2 to TRBJ2-7; D gene ambiguous. The CDR3 is made up of 15 amino acids. The V gene lost 4 bases and the J gene lost 0 bases, with 13 bases spanning the gap. CDR1 SNHLY and CDR2 FYNNEI come from the germline V gene. CDR3 coding DNA: TGTGCCAGCAGTGGGGCAAGCACTTACTCCTACGAGCAGTACTTC. Its protein product is CASSGASTYSYEQYF.

The genes are TRBV4-1 and TRBJ1-4, with 9 nucleotides matching TRBD1. V was clipped by 1 base and J by 4 bases; unmatched bases: 7. The CDR3 covers 17 residues. Germline assignment: CDR1 MGHRA and CDR2 YSYEKL. CDR3 residues: CASSQVTGGRLNEKLFF. The CDR3 DNA follows: TGCGCCAGCAGCCAAGTTACAGGGGGCCGCCTTAATGAAAAACTGTTTTTT.

This rearrangement joins TRBV11-2 to TRBJ1-6, with D unresolved. The CDR3 has 13 residues. Trimming stripped 4 bases from V and 6 bases from J, with 7 bases between. The germline gives CDR1 SGHAT, CDR2 FQNNGV. CDR3 nucleotides: TGTGCCAGCAGCTGGGAGGGTAATTCACCCCTCCACTTT. Translating it yields CASSWEGNSPLHF. The full variable domain, in which reference TRBV11-2 and TRBJ1-6 provide the parts outside the CDR3, is EAGVAQSPRYKIIEKRQSVAFWCNPISGHATLYWYQQILGQGPKLLIQFQNNGVVDDSQLPKDRFSAERLKGVDSTLKIQPAKLEDSAVYLCASSWEGNSPLHFGNGTRLTVT.